These 10 T cell receptor beta chains came from one sample sequenced in a study of blood T cell repertoires in COVID-19. Measured with immunoSEQ multiplex PCR; TCRdb has only the in-frame clones, and not every one. The data contain under 150,000 clones, over 75% of them singletons. Sequences were obtained from peripheral blood. These receptors came from a man between 35 and 55 years old with active or convalescent COVID-19.

The chain couples TRBV2 to TRBJ1-2, with D perhaps TRBD1 (6 bases). Trimming pared 7 bases from V and 7 bases from J, leaving 16 bases between. The CDR3 contains 13 residues. The germline gives CDR1 SNHLY, CDR2 FYNNEI. DNA of the CDR3: TGTGCCAGCACGGACAGCCTCTTTGGTGGCTACACCTTC. As protein: CASTDSLFGGYTF. The complete variable domain, with remaining parts taken from reference TRBV2 and TRBJ1-2, reads EPEVTQTPSHQVTQMGQEVILRCVPISNHLYFYWYRQILGQKVEFLVSFYNNEISEKSEIFDDQFSVERPDGSNFTLKIRSTKLEDSAMYFCASTDSLFGGYTFGSGTRLTVV.

This chain links TRBV5-5 with TRBJ1-5; 9 bases map to TRBD1. Germline V CDR1 and CDR2: SGHKS, YYEKEE (reference sequence). Trimming at V came to 5 bases and at J to 0 bases, leaving 9 bases not matched to a gene. The CDR3 contains 17 residues. The CDR3 loop reads CASSGGTGIYSNQPQHF. In DNA, the CDR3 is TGTGCCAGCAGTGGCGGGACAGGGATTTATAGCAATCAGCCCCAGCATTTT. The full variable domain, rest sourced from reference TRBV5-5 and TRBJ1-5, is DAGVTQSPTHLIKTRGQQVTLRCSPISGHKSVSWYQQVLGQGPQFIFQYYEKEERGRGNFPDRFSARQFPNYSSELNVNALLLGDSALYLCASSGGTGIYSNQPQHFGDGTRLSIL.

This chain uses TRBV2 with TRBJ1-1; 10 bases match TRBD1. This CDR3 is 13 amino acids long. Per the germline V gene, CDR1 is SNHLY and CDR2 is FYNNEI. V trimming: 5 bases; J trimming: 10 bases; junction bases outside the gene matches: 7. In DNA, the CDR3 is TGTGCCAGCAGTCAGGGACAGGGGCTTGGAGCTTTCTTT. This gives the protein CASSQGQGLGAFF.

The chain uses TRBV7-8 and TRBJ1-5, with D perhaps TRBD1 (6 bases). Germline CDR1 and CDR2: SGHVS and FQNEAQ. CDR3 length equals 17 residues. Between the trimmed V and J ends, which lost 4 bases and 0 bases, there was a span of 16 bases. CDR3 coding DNA: TGTGCCAGCAGCTACGGACAGAACCTAAATAGCAATCAGCCCCAGCATTTT. Protein: CASSYGQNLNSNQPQHF.

This clone was counted a few times. The chain carries TRBV7-2 and TRBJ2-7, with D possibly TRBD2 on 8 matching bases. Germline loops: CDR1 SGHTA, CDR2 FQGNSA. CDR3 size: 14 residues. The V end was cut by 1 base, the J end by 7 bases, with 14 bases between. Here the CDR3 reads CASSLEGGGREQYF. The DNA for the CDR3 is TGTGCCAGCAGCTTAGAAGGGGGCGGGAGGGAGCAGTACTTC.

This clone has a single count. The chain carries TRBV5-4 and TRBJ2-3; 13 bases agree with TRBD2. This CDR3 is 17 amino acids long. Unmatched junction bases numbered 3, after V lost 0 bases and J lost 2 bases. Per the germline V gene, CDR1 is SGHNT and CDR2 is YYREEE (reference sequence). The CDR3 DNA sequence: TGTGCCAGCAGCTTGGGTGGGACTAGCGGGGCCACAGATACGCAGTATTTT. It yields the protein CASSLGGTSGATDTQYF.

The gene calls are TRBV27 and TRBJ1-6, with a possible D match to TRBD1 (5 bases). This CDR3 is 12 amino acids long. Germline V CDR1 and CDR2: MNHEY, SMNVEV (reference sequence). Trimming left V 9 bases short and J 7 bases short, with 10 bases between. CDR3 in amino acids: CASQGQNSPLHF. The CDR3 region has the DNA TGTGCCAGTCAGGGTCAGAATTCACCCCTCCACTTT.

The rearrangement uses TRBV15 and TRBJ2-5; no clear D. V was trimmed by 1 base and J by 1 base, leaving 4 bases between them. Germline assignment: CDR1 LNHNV and CDR2 YYDKDF (reference sequence). This CDR3 has 13 amino acids. The CDR3 DNA follows: TGTGCCACCAGCAGAGGCGTCCAAGAGACCCAGTACTTC. Translation: CATSRGVQETQYF.

This sequence joins TRBV6-5 and TRBJ1-1; D possibly corresponds to TRBD1 (6 bases). V lost 6 bases and J 1 base, leaving 12 bases between the germline ends. Looked up from germline, CDR1 is MNHEY and CDR2 is SVGAGI. This CDR3 region has 14 residues. The CDR3 DNA follows: TGTGCCAGCAGCTATGGACAGACGAACACTGAAGCTTTCTTT. Its protein is CASSYGQTNTEAFF.

V is TRBV5-1 and J is TRBJ2-5; D not resolved. V was trimmed by 5 bases and J by 4 bases, leaving 12 bases between them. Per germline, CDR1 SGHRS and CDR2 YFSETQ. This CDR3 region has 13 residues. CDR3 amino acids: CASSPGRGETQYF. CDR3 DNA: TGCGCCAGCAGTCCCGGTAGAGGAGAGACCCAGTACTTC.